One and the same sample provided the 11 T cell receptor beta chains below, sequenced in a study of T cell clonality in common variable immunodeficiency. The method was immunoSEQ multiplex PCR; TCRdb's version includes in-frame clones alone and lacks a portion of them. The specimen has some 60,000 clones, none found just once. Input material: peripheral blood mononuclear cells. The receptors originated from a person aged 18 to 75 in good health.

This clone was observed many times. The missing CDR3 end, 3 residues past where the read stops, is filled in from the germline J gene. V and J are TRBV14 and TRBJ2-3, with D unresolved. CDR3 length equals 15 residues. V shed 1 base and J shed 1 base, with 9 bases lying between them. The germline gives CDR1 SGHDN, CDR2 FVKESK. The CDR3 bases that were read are TGTGCCAGCAGCCAAGTTTTCGGTGGCACAGATACG. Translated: CASSQVFGGTDT. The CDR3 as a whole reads CASSQVFGGTDTQYF.

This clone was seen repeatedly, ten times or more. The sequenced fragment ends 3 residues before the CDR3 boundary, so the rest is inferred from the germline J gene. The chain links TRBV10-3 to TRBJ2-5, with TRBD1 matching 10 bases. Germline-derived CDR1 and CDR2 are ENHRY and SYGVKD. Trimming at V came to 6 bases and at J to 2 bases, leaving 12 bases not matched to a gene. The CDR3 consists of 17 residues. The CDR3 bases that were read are TGTGCCATCAGACCGGGACAGGGGAGCTCCATTCAAGAGACC. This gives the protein CAIRPGQGSSIQET. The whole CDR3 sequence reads CAIRPGQGSSIQETQYF.

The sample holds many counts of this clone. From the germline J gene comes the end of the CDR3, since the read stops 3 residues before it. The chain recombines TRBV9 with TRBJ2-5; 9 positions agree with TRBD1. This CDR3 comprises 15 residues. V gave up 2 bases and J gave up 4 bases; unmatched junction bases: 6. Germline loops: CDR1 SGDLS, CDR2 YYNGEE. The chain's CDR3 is CASSVGQGRSETQYF. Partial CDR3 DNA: TGTGCCAGCAGCGTTGGACAGGGGAGGTCAGAGACC.

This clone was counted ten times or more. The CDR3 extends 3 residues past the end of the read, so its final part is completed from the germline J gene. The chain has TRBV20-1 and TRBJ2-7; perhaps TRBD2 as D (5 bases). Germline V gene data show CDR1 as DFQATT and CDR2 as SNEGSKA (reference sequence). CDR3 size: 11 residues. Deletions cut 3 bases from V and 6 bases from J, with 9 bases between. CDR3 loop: CSARDGVEQYF. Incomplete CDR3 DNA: TGCAGTGCTAGGGACGGGGTCGAG.

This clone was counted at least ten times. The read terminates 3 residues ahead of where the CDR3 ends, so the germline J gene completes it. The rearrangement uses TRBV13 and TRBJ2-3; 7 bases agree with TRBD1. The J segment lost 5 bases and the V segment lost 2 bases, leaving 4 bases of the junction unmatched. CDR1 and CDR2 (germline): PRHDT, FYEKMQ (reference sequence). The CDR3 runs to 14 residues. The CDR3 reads CASSLLTGRDTQYF. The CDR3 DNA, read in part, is TGTGCCAGCAGCTTATTGACAGGGAGAGATACG.

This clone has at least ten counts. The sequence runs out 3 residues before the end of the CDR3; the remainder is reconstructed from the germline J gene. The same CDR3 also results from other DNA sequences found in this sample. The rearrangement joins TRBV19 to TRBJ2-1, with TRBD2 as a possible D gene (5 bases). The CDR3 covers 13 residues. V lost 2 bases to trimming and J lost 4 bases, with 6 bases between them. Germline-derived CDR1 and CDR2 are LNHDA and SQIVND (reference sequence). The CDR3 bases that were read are TGTGCCAGTAGTATAACGGGGTACAATGAG. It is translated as CASSITGYNE. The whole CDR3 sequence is CASSITGYNEQFF.

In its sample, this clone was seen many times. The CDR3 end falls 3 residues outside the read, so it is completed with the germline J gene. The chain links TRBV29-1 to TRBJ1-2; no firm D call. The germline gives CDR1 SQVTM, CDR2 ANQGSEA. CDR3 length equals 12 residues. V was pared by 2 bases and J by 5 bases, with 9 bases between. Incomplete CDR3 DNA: TGCAGCGTTGAATTTTACAGATATGGC. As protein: CSVEFYRYG. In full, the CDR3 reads CSVEFYRYGYTF.

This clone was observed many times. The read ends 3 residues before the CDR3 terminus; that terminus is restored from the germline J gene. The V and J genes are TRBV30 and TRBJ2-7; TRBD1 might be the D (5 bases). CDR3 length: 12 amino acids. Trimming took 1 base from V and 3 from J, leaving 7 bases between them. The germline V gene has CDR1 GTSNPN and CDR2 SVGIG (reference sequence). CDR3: CAWSEGYYEQYF. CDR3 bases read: TGTGCCTGGAGTGAGGGGTACTACGAG.

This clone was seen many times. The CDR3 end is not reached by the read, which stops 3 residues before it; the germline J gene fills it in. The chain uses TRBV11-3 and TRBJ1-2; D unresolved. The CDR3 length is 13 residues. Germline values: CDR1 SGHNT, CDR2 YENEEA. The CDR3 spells CASSSYGVGGYTF. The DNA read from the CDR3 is TGTGCCAGCAGCTCCTACGGGGTGGGAGGC.

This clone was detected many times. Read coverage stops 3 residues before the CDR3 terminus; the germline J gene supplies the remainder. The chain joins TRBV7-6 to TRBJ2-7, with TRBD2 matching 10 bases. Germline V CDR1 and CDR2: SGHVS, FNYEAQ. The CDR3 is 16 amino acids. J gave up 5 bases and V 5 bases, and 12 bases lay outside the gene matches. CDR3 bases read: TGTGCCAGCAGCCCCTCTAGCGGGAGCCTTGGAGACGAG. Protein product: CASSPSSGSLGDE. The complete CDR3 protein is CASSPSSGSLGDEQYF.

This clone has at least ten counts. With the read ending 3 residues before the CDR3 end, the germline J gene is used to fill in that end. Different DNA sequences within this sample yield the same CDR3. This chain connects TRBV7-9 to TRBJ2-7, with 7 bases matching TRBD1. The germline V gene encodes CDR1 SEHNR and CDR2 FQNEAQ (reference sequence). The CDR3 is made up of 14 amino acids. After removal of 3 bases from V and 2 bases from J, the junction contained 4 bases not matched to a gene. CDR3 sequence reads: CASSFRDRAYEQYF. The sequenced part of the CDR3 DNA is TGTGCCAGCAGCTTTCGGGACAGAGCCTACGAG.